This TCR beta chain was sequenced during a study of T cell repertoires in aging, cancer and after chemotherapy. In the study overall: The whole study produced a dataset of some 10 million TCR reads.

Amplification of TCR beta used genomic DNA extracted from peripheral blood. Rearranged V-D-J TRB sequences were amplified with a mixed TRB-A/B primer pool. TCRdb re-analysed the multiplex PCR reads in MiXCR, keeping a single row per CDR3 protein. Of under 2,500 distinct CDR3 sequences in the sample, around 21% are singletons; the top ten hold 12%. As concerns this clonotype: This may be a read error: a much more frequent sequence differs by one nucleotide. Since no conserved phenylalanine or tryptophan closes the CDR3, a read error is the likely cause.

This CDR3 contains 14 residues. The chain couples TRBV5-3 to TRBJ2-7; perhaps TRBD1 as D (6 bases). TRBV5-3 is labeled an ORF, and its function is uncertain. The sample consisted of blood. The TCR originated in a human donor in good health. Written as DNA, the CDR3 is TGCGCCAGCAGCCATATACAGGGCCGGGCCGAGCAGTACTTA. This codes for CASSHIQGRAEQYL.